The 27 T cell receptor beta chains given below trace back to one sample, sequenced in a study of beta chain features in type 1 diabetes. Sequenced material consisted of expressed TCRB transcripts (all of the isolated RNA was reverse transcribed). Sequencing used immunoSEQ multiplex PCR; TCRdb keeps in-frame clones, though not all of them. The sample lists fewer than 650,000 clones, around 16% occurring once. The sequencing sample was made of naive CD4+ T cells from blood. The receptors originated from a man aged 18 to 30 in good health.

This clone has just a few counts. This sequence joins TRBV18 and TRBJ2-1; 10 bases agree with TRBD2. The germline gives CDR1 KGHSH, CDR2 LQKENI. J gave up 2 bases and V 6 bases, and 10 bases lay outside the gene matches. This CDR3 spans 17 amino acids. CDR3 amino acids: CASSPPLLAGTYNEQFF. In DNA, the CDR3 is TGTGCCAGCTCTCCTCCATTACTAGCGGGGACCTACAATGAGCAGTTCTTC.

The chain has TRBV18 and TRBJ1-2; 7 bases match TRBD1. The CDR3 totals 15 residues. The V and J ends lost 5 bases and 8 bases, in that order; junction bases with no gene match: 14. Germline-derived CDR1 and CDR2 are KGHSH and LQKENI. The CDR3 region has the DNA TGTGCCAGCTCAAGACAGGGCCCTTCGGTAGGGGGCTACACCTTC. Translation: CASSRQGPSVGGYTF. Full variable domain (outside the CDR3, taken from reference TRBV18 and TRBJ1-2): NAGVMQNPRHLVRRRGQEARLRCSPMKGHSHVYWYRQLPEEGLKFMVYLQKENIIDESGMPKERFSAEFPKEGPSILRIQQVVRGDSAAYFCASSRQGPSVGGYTFGSGTRLTVV.

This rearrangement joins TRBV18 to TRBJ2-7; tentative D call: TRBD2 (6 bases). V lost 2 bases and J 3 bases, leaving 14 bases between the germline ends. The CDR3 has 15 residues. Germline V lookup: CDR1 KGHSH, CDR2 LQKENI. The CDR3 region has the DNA TGTGCCAGCTCACCAGGCACGGGAGCTATCTACGAGCAGTACTTC. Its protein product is CASSPGTGAIYEQYF. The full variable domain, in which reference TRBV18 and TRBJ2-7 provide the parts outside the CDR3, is NAGVMQNPRHLVRRRGQEARLRCSPMKGHSHVYWYRQLPEEGLKFMVYLQKENIIDESGMPKERFSAEFPKEGPSILRIQQVVRGDSAAYFCASSPGTGAIYEQYFGPGTRLTVT.

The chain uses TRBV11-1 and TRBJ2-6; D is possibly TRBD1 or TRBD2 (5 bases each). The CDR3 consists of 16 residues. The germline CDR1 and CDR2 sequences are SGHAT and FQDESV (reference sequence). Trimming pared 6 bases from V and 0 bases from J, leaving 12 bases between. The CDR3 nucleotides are TGTGCCAGCAGGAGGGACCCAAGCTCTGGGGCCAACGTCCTGACTTTC. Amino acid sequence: CASRRDPSSGANVLTF. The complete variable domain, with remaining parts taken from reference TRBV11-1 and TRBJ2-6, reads EAEVAQSPRYKITEKSQAVAFWCDPISGHATLYWYRQILGQGPELLVQFQDESVVDDSQLPKDRFSAERLKGVDSTLKIQPAELGDSAMYLCASRRDPSSGANVLTFGAGSRLTVL.

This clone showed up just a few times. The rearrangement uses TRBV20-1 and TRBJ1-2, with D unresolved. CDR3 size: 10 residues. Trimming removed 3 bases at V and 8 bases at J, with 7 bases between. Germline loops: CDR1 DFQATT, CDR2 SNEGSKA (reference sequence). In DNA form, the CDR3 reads TGCAGTGCTAGTCGTAAGGGCTACACCTTC. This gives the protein CSASRKGYTF.

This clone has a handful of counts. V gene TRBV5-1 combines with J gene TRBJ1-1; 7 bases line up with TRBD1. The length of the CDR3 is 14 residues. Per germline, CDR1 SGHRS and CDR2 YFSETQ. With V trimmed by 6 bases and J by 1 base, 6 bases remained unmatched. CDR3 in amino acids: CASTPGGPNTEAFF. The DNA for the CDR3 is TGCGCCAGCACGCCAGGGGGACCGAACACTGAAGCTTTCTTT.

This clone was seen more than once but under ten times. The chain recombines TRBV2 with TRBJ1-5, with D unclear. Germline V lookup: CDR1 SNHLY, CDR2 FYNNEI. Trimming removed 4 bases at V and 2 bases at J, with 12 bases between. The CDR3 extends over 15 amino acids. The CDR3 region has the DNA TGTGCCAGCAGTGGTGCCCGGGGTGGCAATCAGCCCCAGCATTTT. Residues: CASSGARGGNQPQHF.

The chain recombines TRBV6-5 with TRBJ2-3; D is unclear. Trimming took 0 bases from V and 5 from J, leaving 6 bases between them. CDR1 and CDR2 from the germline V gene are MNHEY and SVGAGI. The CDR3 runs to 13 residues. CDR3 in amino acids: CASSYSGLDTQYF. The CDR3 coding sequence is TGTGCCAGCAGTTACTCGGGTTTAGATACGCAGTATTTT.

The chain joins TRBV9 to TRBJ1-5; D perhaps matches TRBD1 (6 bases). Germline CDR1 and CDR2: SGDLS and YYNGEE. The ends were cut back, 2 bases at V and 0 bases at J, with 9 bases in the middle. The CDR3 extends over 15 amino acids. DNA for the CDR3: TGTGCCAGCAGCGTGGACAGTGGTAGCAATCAGCCCCAGCATTTT. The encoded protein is CASSVDSGSNQPQHF.

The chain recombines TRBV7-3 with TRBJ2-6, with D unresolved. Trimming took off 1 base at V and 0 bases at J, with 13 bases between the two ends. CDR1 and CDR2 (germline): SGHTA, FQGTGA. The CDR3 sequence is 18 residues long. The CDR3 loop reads CASSLSRTAASGANVLTF. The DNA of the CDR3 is TGTGCCAGCAGCTTAAGTCGTACAGCAGCCTCTGGGGCCAACGTCCTGACTTTC.

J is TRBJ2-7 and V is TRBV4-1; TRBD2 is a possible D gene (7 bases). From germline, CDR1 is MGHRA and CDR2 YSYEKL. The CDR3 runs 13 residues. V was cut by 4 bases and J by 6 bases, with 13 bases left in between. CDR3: CASSLTGGPEQYF. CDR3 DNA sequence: TGCGCCAGCAGCCTGACGGGGGGCCCCGAGCAGTACTTC.

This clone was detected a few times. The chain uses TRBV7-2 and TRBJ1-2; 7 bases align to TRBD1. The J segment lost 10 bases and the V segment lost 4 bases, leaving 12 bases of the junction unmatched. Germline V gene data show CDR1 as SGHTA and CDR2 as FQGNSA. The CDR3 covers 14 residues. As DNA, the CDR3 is TGTGCCAGCAGCTCGCCGGGACAGCCAGCCTCCTACACCTTC. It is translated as CASSSPGQPASYTF.

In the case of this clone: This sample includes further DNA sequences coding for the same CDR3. The CDR3 sequence is CASSPKGSGNTIYF. CDR3 DNA: TGTGCCAGCAGCCCAAAGGGCTCTGGAAACACCATATATTTT. This chain uses TRBV7-2 with TRBJ1-3; the D is unclear. V lost 5 bases, J lost 0 bases, and 8 bases lay in between. The CDR3 contains 14 residues. Germline assignment: CDR1 SGHTA and CDR2 FQGNSA. Variable domain in full (rest from reference TRBV7-2 and TRBJ1-3): GAGVSQSPSNKVTEKGKDVELRCDPISGHTALYWYRQSLGQGLEFLIYFQGNSAPDKSGLPSDRFSAERTGGSVSTLTIQRTQQEDSAVYLCASSPKGSGNTIYFGEGSWLTVV.

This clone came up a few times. The DNA of the CDR3 is TGTGCCAGCAGCTTACAGCGGGAGGGCCTATGGGGGCTCGTCGGTGAGCAGTTCTTC. Amino acid sequence: CASSLQREGLWGLVGEQFF. V usage is TRBV7-9 and J usage is TRBJ2-1; TRBD2 agrees at 10 bases. The CDR3 runs to 19 residues. Germline V gene sequence: CDR1 SEHNR, CDR2 FQNEAQ (reference sequence). V was pared by 2 bases and J by 9 bases, with 19 bases of the junction left unmatched.

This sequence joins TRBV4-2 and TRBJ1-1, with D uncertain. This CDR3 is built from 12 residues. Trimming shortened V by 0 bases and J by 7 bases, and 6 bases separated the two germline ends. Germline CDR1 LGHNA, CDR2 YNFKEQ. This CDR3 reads CASSQDRYEAFF. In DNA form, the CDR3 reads TGTGCCAGCAGCCAAGACCGTTATGAAGCTTTCTTT.

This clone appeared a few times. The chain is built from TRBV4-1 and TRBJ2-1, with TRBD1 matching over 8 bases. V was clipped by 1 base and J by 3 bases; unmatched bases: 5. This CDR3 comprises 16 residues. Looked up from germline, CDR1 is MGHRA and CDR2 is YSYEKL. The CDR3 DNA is TGCGCCAGCAGCCAAGGAGGGACAGGAGGCTACAATGAGCAGTTCTTC. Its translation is CASSQGGTGGYNEQFF.

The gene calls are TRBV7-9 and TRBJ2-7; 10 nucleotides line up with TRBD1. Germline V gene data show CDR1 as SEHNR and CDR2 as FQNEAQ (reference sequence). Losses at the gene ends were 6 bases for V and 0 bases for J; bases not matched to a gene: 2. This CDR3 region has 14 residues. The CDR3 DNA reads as TGTGCCAGCAGACGACAGGGGGCCTCCTACGAGCAGTACTTC. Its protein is CASRRQGASYEQYF. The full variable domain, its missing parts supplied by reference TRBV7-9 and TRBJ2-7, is DTGVSQNPRHKITKRGQNVTFRCDPISEHNRLYWYRQTLGQGPEFLTYFQNEAQLEKSRLLSDRFSAERPKGSFSTLEIQRTEQGDSAMYLCASRRQGASYEQYFGPGTRLTVT.

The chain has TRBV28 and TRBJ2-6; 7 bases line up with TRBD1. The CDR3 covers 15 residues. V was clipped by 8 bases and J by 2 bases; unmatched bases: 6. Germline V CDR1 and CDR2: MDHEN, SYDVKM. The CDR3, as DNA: TGTGCCAGCCGAGGGGGCAGAACTGGGGCCAACGTCCTGACTTTC. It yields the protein CASRGGRTGANVLTF.

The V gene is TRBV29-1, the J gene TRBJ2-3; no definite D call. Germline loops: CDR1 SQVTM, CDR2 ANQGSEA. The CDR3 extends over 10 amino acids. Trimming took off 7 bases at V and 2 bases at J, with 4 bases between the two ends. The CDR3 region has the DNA TGCAGCGCAACCACAGATACGCAGTATTTT. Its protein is CSATTDTQYF.

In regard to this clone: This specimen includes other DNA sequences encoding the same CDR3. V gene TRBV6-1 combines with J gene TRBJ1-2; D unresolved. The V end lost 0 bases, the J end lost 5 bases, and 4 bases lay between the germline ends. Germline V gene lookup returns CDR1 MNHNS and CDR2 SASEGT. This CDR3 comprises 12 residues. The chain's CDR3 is CASSEAGYGYTF. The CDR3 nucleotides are TGTGCCAGCAGTGAAGCAGGGTATGGCTACACCTTC.

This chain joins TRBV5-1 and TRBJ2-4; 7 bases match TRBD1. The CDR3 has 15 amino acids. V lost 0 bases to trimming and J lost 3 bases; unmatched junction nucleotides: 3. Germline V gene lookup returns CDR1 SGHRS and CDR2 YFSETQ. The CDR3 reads CASSLARQGKNIQYF. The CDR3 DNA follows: TGCGCCAGCAGCTTGGCCCGACAGGGCAAAAACATTCAGTACTTC.

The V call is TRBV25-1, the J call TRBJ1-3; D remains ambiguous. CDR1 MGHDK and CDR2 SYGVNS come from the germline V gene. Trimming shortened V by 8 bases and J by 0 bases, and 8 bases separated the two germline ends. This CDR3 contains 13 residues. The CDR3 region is CASSSSSGNTIYF. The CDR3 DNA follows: TGTGCCAGCTCCTCAAGCTCTGGAAACACCATATATTTT. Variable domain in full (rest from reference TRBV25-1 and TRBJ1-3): EADIYQTPRYLVIGTGKKITLECSQTMGHDKMYWYQQDPGMELHLIHYSYGVNSTEKGDLSSESTVSRIRTEHFPLTLESARPSHTSQYLCASSSSSGNTIYFGEGSWLTVV.

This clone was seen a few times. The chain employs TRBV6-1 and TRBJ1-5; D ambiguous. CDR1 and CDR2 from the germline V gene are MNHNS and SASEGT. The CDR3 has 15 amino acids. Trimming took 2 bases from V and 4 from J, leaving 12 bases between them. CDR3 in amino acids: CASSELPAGNQPQHF. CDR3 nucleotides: TGTGCCAGCAGTGAACTCCCGGCGGGGAATCAGCCCCAGCATTTT.

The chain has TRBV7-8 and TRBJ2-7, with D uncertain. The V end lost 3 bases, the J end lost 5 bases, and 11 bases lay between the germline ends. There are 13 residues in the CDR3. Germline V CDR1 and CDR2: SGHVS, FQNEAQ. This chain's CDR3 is CASSFGPADEQYF. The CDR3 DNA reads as TGTGCCAGCAGCTTTGGCCCGGCGGACGAGCAGTACTTC.

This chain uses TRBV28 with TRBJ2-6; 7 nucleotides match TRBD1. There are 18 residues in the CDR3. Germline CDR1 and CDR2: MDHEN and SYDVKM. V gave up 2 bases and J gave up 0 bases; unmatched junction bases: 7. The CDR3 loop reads CASSLAGGKSSGANVLTF. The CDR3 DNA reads TGTGCCAGCAGTTTAGCAGGGGGAAAGAGCTCTGGGGCCAACGTCCTGACTTTC. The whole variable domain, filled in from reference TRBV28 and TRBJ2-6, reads DVKVTQSSRYLVKRTGEKVFLECVQDMDHENMFWYRQDPGLGLRLIYFSYDVKMKEKGDIPEGYSVSREKKERFSLILESASTNQTSMYLCASSLAGGKSSGANVLTFGAGSRLTVL.

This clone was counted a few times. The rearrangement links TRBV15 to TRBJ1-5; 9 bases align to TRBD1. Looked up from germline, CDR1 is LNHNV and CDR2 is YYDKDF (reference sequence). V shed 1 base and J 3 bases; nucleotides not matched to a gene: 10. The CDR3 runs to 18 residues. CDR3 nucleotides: TGTGCCACCAGCAGAGTTGACGGGACAGGGCCCATCAATCAGCCCCAGCATTTT. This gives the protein CATSRVDGTGPINQPQHF. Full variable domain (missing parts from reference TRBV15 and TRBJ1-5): DAMVIQNPRYQVTQFGKPVTLSCSQTLNHNVMYWYQQKSSQAPKLLFHYYDKDFNNEADTPDNFQSRRPNTSFCFLDIRSPGLGDTAMYLCATSRVDGTGPINQPQHFGDGTRLSIL.

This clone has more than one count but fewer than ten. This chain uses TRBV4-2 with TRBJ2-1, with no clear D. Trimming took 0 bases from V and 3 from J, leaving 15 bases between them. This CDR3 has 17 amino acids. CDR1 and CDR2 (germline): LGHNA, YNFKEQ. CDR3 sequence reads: CASSQDLTGLNYNEQFF. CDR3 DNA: TGTGCCAGCAGCCAAGATCTGACGGGCTTGAACTACAATGAGCAGTTCTTC.